These T cell receptor beta chains were read from a single sample in a study of immune evolution from preneoplasia to lung adenocarcinoma. TCRdb keeps only in-frame clones here, not all; method: immunoSEQ multiplex PCR. The sample lists 9,000 to 10,000 clones, about three quarters seen once, with almost 5% in the top ten. The specimen sequenced was FFPE minimally invasive lung adenocarcinoma tissue. These receptors all stem from a person between 65 and 79 years old with lung adenocarcinoma. Some clones in this sample may be carry-over from other donors' samples. Both conserved end residues are part of each CDR3. The D gene is left open where the match is weak. Only some rows state a clone size, as once, few, many or a class for expanded clones.

cdr3_length	clone_size	v_call	d_call	j_call	cdr3_aa	cdr3_nt
14	-	TRBV2	-	TRBJ2-1	CASHRTASYNEQFF	TGTGCCAGCCACCGGACGGCTTCCTACAATGAGCAGTTCTTC
14	-	TRBV28	-	TRBJ1-2	CASSTHREGNGYTF	TGTGCCAGCAGTACTCACAGGGAAGGTAACGGCTACACCTTC
15	-	TRBV11-3	-	TRBJ2-1	CASSLPSENYNEQFF	TGTGCCAGCAGCTTACCTAGCGAAAACTACAATGAGCAGTTCTTC
14	once	TRBV6-1	-	TRBJ1-5	CASSESAGLSPQHF	TGTGCCAGCAGTGAGTCGGCAGGCTTGTCGCCCCAGCATTTT
12	-	TRBV19	-	TRBJ1-1	CASRSGNTEAFF	TGTGCCAGTAGATCGGGGAACACTGAAGCTTTCTTT
12	-	TRBV5-1	-	TRBJ2-3	CASTGPIGTQYF	TGCGCCAGCACGGGACCCATCGGTACGCAGTATTTT
14	-	TRBV9	-	TRBJ1-2	CASSGRAQGMSYTF	TGTGCCAGCAGTGGTAGGGCCCAGGGGATGAGCTACACCTTC
15	few	TRBV4-1	-	TRBJ2-2	CASSQEQQNTGELFF	TGCGCCAGCAGCCAAGAGCAGCAGAACACCGGGGAGCTGTTTTTT
10	-	TRBV29-1	-	TRBJ2-7	CSVLDYEQYF	TGCAGCGTCCTAGATTACGAGCAGTACTTC
14	-	TRBV2	TRBD2	TRBJ2-1	CASTGLAADNEQFF	TGTGCCAGCACCGGACTAGCGGCCGACAATGAGCAGTTCTTC
13	-	TRBV6-5	TRBD2	TRBJ2-7	CASSYGRAYEQYF	TGTGCCAGCAGTTACGGGAGGGCCTACGAGCAGTACTTC
15	few	TRBV2	TRBD1	TRBJ2-2	CASSVQGAGTGELFF	TGTGCCAGCAGTGTCCAGGGGGCGGGCACCGGGGAGCTGTTTTTT
12	-	TRBV29-1	-	TRBJ2-3	CSEGSLTDTQYF	TGCAGCGAGGGGTCCCTGACGGATACGCAGTATTTT
15	-	TRBV2	-	TRBJ1-6	CASTRGAGGISPLHF	TGTGCCAGCACCCGAGGGGCAGGTGGTATATCACCCCTCCACTTT
14	-	TRBV27	-	TRBJ2-7	CATTPDGGLYEQYF	TGTGCCACCACCCCCGACGGGGGCCTCTACGAGCAGTACTTC
11	-	TRBV6-5	-	TRBJ1-1	CATGPNTEAFF	TGTGCCACCGGACCTAACACTGAAGCTTTCTTT
14	-	TRBV10-3	TRBD1	TRBJ1-1	CAIREGAWGKEAFF	TGTGCCATCAGGGAGGGGGCTTGGGGAAAAGAAGCTTTCTTT
15	-	TRBV28	-	TRBJ1-2	CASSLEGRELYGYTF	TGTGCCAGCAGTTTAGAGGGACGGGAGTTATATGGCTACACCTTC
14	-	TRBV6-6	-	TRBJ1-2	CASSAADRSYGYTF	TGTGCCAGCAGTGCCGCGGACCGGAGCTATGGCTACACCTTC
12	-	TRBV19	-	TRBJ2-1	CARGVRGNEQFF	TGTGCCAGGGGGGTTAGGGGCAATGAGCAGTTCTTC
11	-	TRBV19	-	TRBJ1-2	CASRGPREYTF	TGTGCCAGTAGGGGCCCAAGGGAATACACCTTC
16	-	TRBV6-6	-	TRBJ1-2	CASSPPAQHLSYGYTF	TGTGCCAGCAGTCCGCCCGCGCAACACCTATCCTATGGCTACACCTTC
18	-	TRBV15	-	TRBJ2-5	CATSRGQMGGSFGETQYF	TGTGCCACCAGCAGAGGACAGATGGGGGGTAGTTTTGGAGAGACCCAGTACTTC
15	-	TRBV30	TRBD1	TRBJ2-7	CAWTGTDLSSYEQYF	TGTGCCTGGACAGGGACAGATCTGAGCTCCTACGAGCAGTACTTC
15	-	TRBV19	-	TRBJ1-5	CASSIAGDSNQPQHF	TGTGCCAGTAGTATTGCCGGGGATAGCAATCAGCCCCAGCATTTT
12	few	TRBV2	-	TRBJ2-1	CAILAAHNEQFF	TGTGCCATATTGGCCGCGCACAATGAGCAGTTCTTC
15	-	TRBV6-6	-	TRBJ1-3	CASSPLRGSGNTIYF	TGTGCCAGCAGCCCCCTTCGGGGGTCTGGAAACACCATATATTTT
14	-	TRBV4-1	-	TRBJ1-5	CASSQDGQKQPQHF	TGCGCCAGCAGCCAAGATGGGCAAAAGCAGCCCCAGCATTTT
15	-	TRBV19	TRBD1	TRBJ1-5	CASRSGTGPNQPQHF	TGTGCCAGTAGGTCCGGGACAGGGCCAAATCAGCCCCAGCATTTT
13	-	TRBV6-1	TRBD1	TRBJ1-1	CASTGQGNTEAFF	TGTGCCAGCACGGGACAGGGGAACACTGAAGCTTTCTTT
22	once	TRBV4-1	TRBD2	TRBJ2-6	CASSQVPWREGLSGSGAKVLTF	TGCGCCAGCAGCCAAGTCCCCTGGCGGGAGGGCCTTTCGGGCTCTGGGGCCAAAGTCCTGACTTTC
15	-	TRBV5-4	TRBD1	TRBJ1-2	CASSSGGQANYGYTF	TGTGCCAGCAGCTCAGGGGGACAGGCCAACTATGGCTACACCTTC
16	-	TRBV7-2	TRBD2	TRBJ2-7	CASSLFASGSSYEQYF	TGTGCCAGCAGCTTATTCGCTAGCGGAAGCTCCTACGAGCAGTACTTC
13	-	TRBV30	TRBD1	TRBJ1-5	CAWQGGQRQPQHF	TGTGCCTGGCAGGGGGGGCAAAGGCAGCCCCAGCATTTT
19	-	TRBV4-1	TRBD2	TRBJ2-3	CASSQDGTETSGRGDTQYF	TGCGCCAGCAGCCAAGATGGGACCGAGACTAGCGGGAGAGGAGATACGCAGTATTTT
13	-	TRBV15	TRBD2	TRBJ2-7	CATSASGRDEQYF	TGTGCCACCAGCGCAAGCGGGAGGGACGAGCAGTACTTC
13	-	TRBV6-5	TRBD1	TRBJ2-7	CASRSGQGYEQYF	TGTGCCAGCAGGTCCGGACAGGGCTACGAGCAGTACTTC
11	-	TRBV20-1	-	TRBJ1-1	CSAPGTTEAFF	TGCAGTGCACCCGGGACCACTGAAGCTTTCTTT
11	-	TRBV29-1	-	TRBJ2-7	CSVLGNYEQYF	TGCAGCGTTCTGGGCAACTACGAGCAGTACTTC
14	-	TRBV7-9	-	TRBJ2-5	CASSHFRGEETQYF	TGTGCCAGCAGCCATTTCAGGGGGGAAGAGACCCAGTACTTC
16	-	TRBV5-6	-	TRBJ1-3	CASSPTGPVGGNTIYF	TGTGCCAGCAGCCCTACGGGGCCCGTGGGAGGAAACACCATATATTTT
15	-	TRBV7-9	TRBD1	TRBJ2-3	CASSLFGTDTDTQYF	TGTGCCAGCAGCTTATTCGGGACAGACACAGATACGCAGTATTTT
14	-	TRBV18	-	TRBJ2-3	CASSPGGASDTQYF	TGTGCCAGCTCACCTGGGGGGGCCTCAGATACGCAGTATTTT
16	-	TRBV7-7	-	TRBJ2-2	CASSLDAPGITGELFF	TGTGCTAGCAGCTTAGACGCCCCTGGCATCACCGGGGAGCTGTTTTTT
17	-	TRBV10-3	TRBD1	TRBJ1-1	CAISANRDRSFGGEAFF	TGTGCCATCAGTGCTAACCGGGACAGGTCATTCGGAGGGGAAGCTTTCTTT
17	few	TRBV5-1	TRBD1	TRBJ2-2	CASSLEGRGRGSGELFF	TGCGCCAGCAGCTTGGAAGGCAGGGGGCGTGGATCCGGGGAGCTGTTTTTT
16	-	TRBV7-2	TRBD2	TRBJ2-7	CASSFLASGFSYEQYF	TGTGCCAGCAGCTTCCTTGCTAGCGGGTTTTCCTACGAGCAGTACTTC
14	-	TRBV18	-	TRBJ2-1	CASSPPTGHNEQFF	TGTGCCAGCTCACCACCTACAGGGCACAATGAGCAGTTCTTC
15	few	TRBV19	-	TRBJ1-1	CASSAPGRRGGEAFF	TGTGCCAGTAGTGCGCCGGGACGCAGGGGCGGTGAAGCTTTCTTT
12	-	TRBV7-9	-	TRBJ1-2	CASAPSEGGYTF	TGTGCCAGCGCACCGAGCGAGGGTGGCTACACCTTC
12	-	TRBV6-5	-	TRBJ1-3	CASSGDSHTIYF	TGTGCCAGCAGTGGAGACAGCCACACCATATATTTT
13	-	TRBV29-1	-	TRBJ2-3	CSVPSGSTDTQYF	TGCAGCGTCCCGTCGGGGTCCACAGATACGCAGTATTTT
15	-	TRBV6-1	-	TRBJ1-5	CASNQLGSLDQPQHF	TGTGCCAGCAACCAGCTCGGATCCTTGGATCAGCCCCAGCATTTT
16	-	TRBV21-1	-	TRBJ1-4	CASTTRQGHTNEKLFF	TGTGCCAGCACCACCCGACAGGGGCACACTAATGAAAAACTGTTTTTT
14	-	TRBV5-1	-	TRBJ2-2	CASSWGDDTGELFF	TGCGCCAGCAGCTGGGGGGACGACACCGGGGAGCTGTTTTTT
15	-	TRBV6-6	TRBD1	TRBJ1-2	CASSSLEDRGRGYTF	TGTGCCAGCAGTTCTTTGGAGGACAGGGGAAGAGGCTACACCTTC
19	-	TRBV4-1	TRBD1	TRBJ1-1	CASSQGETGNIGARPEAFF	TGCGCCAGCAGCCAGGGGGAGACAGGGAACATAGGAGCTCGTCCTGAAGCTTTCTTT
12	-	TRBV18	-	TRBJ1-2	CASSPQGTGYTF	TGTGCCAGCTCACCCCAGGGAACGGGCTACACCTTC